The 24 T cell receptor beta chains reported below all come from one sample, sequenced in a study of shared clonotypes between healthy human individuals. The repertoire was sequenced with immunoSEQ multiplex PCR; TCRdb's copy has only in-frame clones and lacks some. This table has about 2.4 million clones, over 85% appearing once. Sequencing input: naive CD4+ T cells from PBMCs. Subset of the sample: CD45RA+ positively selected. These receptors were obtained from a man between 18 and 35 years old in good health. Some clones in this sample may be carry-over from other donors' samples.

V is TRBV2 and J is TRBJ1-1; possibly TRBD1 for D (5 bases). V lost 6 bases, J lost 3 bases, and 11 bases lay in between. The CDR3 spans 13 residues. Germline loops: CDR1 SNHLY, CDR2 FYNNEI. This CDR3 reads CASSPGHDTEAFF. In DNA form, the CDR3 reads TGTGCCAGCAGCCCAGGACACGACACTGAAGCTTTCTTT.

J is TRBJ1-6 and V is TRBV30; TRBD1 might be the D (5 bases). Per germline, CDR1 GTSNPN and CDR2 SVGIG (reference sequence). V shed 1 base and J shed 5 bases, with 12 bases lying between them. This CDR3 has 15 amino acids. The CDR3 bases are TGTGCCTGGAGTGCGGGGGAGGCTAATAATTCACCCCTCCACTTT. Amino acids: CAWSAGEANNSPLHF.

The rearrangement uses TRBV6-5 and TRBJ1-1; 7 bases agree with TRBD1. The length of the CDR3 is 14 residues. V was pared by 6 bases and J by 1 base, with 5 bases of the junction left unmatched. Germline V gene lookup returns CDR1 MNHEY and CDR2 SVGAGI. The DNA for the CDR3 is TGTGCCAGCAGACGGGACAGTGGGAACACTGAAGCTTTCTTT. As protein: CASRRDSGNTEAFF.

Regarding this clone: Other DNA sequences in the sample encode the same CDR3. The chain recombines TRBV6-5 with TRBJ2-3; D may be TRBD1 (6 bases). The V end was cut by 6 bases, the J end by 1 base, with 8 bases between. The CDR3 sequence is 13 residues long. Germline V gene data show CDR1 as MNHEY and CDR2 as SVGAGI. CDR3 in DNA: TGTGCCAGCAGCCGACAGGGCACAGATACGCAGTATTTT. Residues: CASSRQGTDTQYF.

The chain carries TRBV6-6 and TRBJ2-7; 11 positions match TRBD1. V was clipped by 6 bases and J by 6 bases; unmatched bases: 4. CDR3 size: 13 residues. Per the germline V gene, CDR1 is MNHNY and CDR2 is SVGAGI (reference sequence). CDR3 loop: CASRRDRGSEQYF. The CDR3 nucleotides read TGTGCCAGCAGGCGGGACAGGGGGTCCGAGCAGTACTTC.

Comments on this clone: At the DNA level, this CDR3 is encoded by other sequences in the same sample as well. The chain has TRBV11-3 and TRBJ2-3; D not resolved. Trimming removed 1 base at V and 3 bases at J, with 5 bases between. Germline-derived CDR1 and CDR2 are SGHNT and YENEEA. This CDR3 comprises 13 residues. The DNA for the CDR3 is TGTGCCAGCAGCTTAGGGGGTACAGATACGCAGTATTTT. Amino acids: CASSLGGTDTQYF.

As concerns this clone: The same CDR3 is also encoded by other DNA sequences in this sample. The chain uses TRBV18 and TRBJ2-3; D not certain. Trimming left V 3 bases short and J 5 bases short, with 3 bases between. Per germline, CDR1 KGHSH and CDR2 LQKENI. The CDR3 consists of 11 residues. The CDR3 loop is CASSPLDTQYF. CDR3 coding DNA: TGTGCCAGCTCACCTTTAGATACGCAGTATTTT.

CDR3 protein: CASSIGSPHEKLFF. CDR3 nucleotides: TGTGCCAGTAGTATTGGGTCCCCTCACGAAAAACTGTTTTTT. The rearrangement links TRBV19 to TRBJ1-4; D gene unclear. V was clipped by 3 bases and J by 8 bases, with 13 bases between them. The CDR3 has 14 amino acids. Germline assignment: CDR1 LNHDA and CDR2 SQIVND (reference sequence).

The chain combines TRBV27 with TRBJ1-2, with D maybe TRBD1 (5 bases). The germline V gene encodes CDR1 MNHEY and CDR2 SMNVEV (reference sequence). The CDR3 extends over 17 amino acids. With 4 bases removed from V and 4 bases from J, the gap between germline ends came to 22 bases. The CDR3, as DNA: TGTGCCAGCAGTTCCCGACTCCTGGGGGAAAACAGCTATGGCTACACCTTC. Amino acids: CASSSRLLGENSYGYTF.

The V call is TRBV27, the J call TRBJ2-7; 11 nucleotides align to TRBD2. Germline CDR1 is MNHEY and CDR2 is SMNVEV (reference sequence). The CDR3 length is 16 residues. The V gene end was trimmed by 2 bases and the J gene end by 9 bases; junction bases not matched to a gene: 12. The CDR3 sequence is CASSLRAVAGGFWQYF. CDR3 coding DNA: TGTGCCAGCAGTTTAAGGGCGGTAGCGGGAGGGTTTTGGCAGTACTTC.

The CDR3 DNA sequence: TGTGCCAGCAGCGACAGGGATATCGAAGAGACCCAGTACTTC. Translating it yields CASSDRDIEETQYF. The chain links TRBV9 to TRBJ2-5; a weak D match, TRBD1 (6 bases). CDR3 length equals 14 residues. Germline V gives CDR1 SGDLS, CDR2 YYNGEE. V was cut by 3 bases and J by 3 bases, with 12 bases left in between.

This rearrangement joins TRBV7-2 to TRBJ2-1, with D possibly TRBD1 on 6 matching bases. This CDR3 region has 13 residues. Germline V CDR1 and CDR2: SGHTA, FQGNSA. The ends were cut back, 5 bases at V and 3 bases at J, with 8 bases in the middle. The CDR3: CASSKDSYNEQFF. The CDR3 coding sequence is TGTGCCAGCAGCAAGGACAGCTACAATGAGCAGTTCTTC.

The CDR3 nucleotides read TGTGCCAGCAGGGAGCCGGGGAGGAACACCGGGGAGCTGTTTTTT. Its protein is CASREPGRNTGELFF. The chain links TRBV28 to TRBJ2-2; D perhaps matches TRBD2 (5 bases). This CDR3 has 15 amino acids. Germline-derived CDR1 and CDR2 are MDHEN and SYDVKM. The V and J ends lost 6 bases and 1 base respectively, with 12 bases between them.

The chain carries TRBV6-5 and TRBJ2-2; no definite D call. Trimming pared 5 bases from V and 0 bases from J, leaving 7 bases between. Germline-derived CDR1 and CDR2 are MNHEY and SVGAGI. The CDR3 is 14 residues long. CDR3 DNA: TGTGCCAGCAGTCGAGTTGCGAACACCGGGGAGCTGTTTTTT. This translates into CASSRVANTGELFF.

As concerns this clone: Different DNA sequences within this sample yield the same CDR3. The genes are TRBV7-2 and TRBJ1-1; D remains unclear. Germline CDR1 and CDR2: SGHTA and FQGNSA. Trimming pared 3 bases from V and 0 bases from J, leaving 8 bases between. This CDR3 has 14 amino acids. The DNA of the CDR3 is TGTGCCAGCAGCTTTAGCAGAGTGAACACTGAAGCTTTCTTT. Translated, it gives CASSFSRVNTEAFF.

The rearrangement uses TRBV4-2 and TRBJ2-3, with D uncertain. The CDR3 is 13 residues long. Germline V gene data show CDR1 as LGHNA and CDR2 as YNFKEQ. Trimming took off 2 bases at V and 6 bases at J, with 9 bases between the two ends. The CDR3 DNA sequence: TGTGCCAGCAGCCAACCAATACCGGATACGCAGTATTTT. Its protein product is CASSQPIPDTQYF.

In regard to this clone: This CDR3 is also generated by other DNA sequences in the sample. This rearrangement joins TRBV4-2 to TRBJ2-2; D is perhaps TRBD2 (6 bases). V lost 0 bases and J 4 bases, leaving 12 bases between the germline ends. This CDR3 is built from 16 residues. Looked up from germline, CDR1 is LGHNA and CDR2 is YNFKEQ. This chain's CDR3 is CASSQDPGVGTGELFF. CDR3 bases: TGTGCCAGCAGCCAAGATCCGGGAGTAGGCACCGGGGAGCTGTTTTTT.

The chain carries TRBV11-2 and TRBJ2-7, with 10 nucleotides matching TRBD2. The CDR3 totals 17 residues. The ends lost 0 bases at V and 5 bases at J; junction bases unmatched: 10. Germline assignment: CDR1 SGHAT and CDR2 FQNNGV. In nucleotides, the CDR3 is TGTGCCAGCAGCTTAGATGGCCGCCCTAGCGGGAGAGACGAGCAGTACTTC. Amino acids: CASSLDGRPSGRDEQYF.

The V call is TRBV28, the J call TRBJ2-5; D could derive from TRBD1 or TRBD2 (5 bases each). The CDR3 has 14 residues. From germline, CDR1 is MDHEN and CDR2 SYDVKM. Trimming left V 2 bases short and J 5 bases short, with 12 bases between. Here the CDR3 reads CASSLQPEGETQYF. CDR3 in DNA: TGTGCCAGCAGTTTACAGCCCGAGGGGGAGACCCAGTACTTC.

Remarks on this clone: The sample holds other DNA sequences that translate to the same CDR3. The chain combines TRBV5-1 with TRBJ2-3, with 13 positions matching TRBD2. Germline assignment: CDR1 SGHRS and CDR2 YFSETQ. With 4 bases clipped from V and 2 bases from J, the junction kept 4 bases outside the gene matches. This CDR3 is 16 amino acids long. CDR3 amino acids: CASSPGLAGVTDTQYF. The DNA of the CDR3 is TGCGCCAGCAGCCCAGGACTAGCGGGAGTCACAGATACGCAGTATTTT.

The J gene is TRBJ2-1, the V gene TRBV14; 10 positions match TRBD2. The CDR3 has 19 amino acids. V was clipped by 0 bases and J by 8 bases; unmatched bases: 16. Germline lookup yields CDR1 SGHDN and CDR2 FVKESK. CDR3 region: CASSQDLGPSGRFYYEQFF. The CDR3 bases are TGTGCCAGCAGCCAAGATTTAGGTCCTAGCGGGAGATTTTACTATGAGCAGTTCTTC.

CDR3 region: CASSQGQLNQPQHF. The CDR3 nucleotides are TGTGCCAGCAGCCAAGGACAGCTCAATCAGCCCCAGCATTTT. The chain uses TRBV5-8 and TRBJ1-5; a weak D match, TRBD1 (6 bases). The CDR3 length is 14 residues. CDR1 is SGHTS and CDR2 is YDEGEE in the germline V gene. Trimming left V 4 bases short and J 3 bases short, with 11 bases between.

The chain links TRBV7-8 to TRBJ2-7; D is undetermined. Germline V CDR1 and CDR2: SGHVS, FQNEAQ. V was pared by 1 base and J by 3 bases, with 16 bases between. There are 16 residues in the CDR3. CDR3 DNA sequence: TGTGCCAGCAGCTTAGTAAAGGGAAGGTGGGGCTACGAGCAGTACTTC. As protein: CASSLVKGRWGYEQYF.

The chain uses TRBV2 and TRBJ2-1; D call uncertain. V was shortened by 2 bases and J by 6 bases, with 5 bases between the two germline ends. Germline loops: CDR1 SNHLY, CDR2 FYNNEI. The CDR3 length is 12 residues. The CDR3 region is CASSEYGNEQFF. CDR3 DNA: TGTGCCAGCAGTGAATATGGCAATGAGCAGTTCTTC.